The present TCR beta chain was sequenced within a study of T cell responses to AZD1222 COVID-19 vaccine. General observations from the study: Clonal diversity was possibly underestimated; the donors were predominantly white British and more often female. Seropositivity was recorded at baseline in only a handful of AZD1222 recipients. The study found Spike-specific TCR breadth and depth rose after two AZD1222 doses. Across spike, vaccine-associated CD4 TCRs were found, dominant at 160-218 and 743-854.

For this clone: The antigen is undetermined.

TCRdb's copy holds only in-frame clones and misses some; the assay was immunoSEQ multiplex PCR. Of 110,000 or so clones in the sample, roughly 87% were seen once. Germline CDR1 MDHEN, CDR2 SYDVKM. With V trimmed by 5 bases and J by 5 bases, 8 bases remained unmatched. This CDR3 has 15 amino acids. The input for sequencing was peripheral blood, taken on day 0 of MenACWY control vaccination. The chain employs TRBV28 and TRBJ2-1; 8 positions match TRBD2. This TCR was sampled from an adult in good health. This chain's CDR3 is CASSTPGLVHNEQFF. CDR3 in DNA: TGTGCCAGCAGTACTCCGGGACTAGTACACAATGAGCAGTTCTTC. Combining the CDR3 with reference TRBV28 and TRBJ2-1 gives the whole variable domain DVKVTQSSRYLVKRTGEKVFLECVQDMDHENMFWYRQDPGLGLRLIYFSYDVKMKEKGDIPEGYSVSREKKERFSLILESASTNQTSMYLCASSTPGLVHNEQFFGPGTRLTVL.